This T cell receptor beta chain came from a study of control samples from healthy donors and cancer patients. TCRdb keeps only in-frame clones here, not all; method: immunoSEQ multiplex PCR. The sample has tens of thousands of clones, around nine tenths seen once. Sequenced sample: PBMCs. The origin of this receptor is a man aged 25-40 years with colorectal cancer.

The CDR3 DNA reads as TGTGCCAGCCGCGGTGAGGGTCTCGAGACCCAGTACTTC. Translating it yields CASRGEGLETQYF. The chain couples TRBV19 to TRBJ2-5; a possible D gene is TRBD2 (5 bases). V was trimmed by 9 bases and J by 5 bases, leaving 16 bases between them. Per germline, CDR1 LNHDA and CDR2 SQIVND (reference sequence). The CDR3 is made up of 13 amino acids.